Sequencing of this TCR beta chain was carried out in a study of T cell responses to AZD1222 COVID-19 vaccine. Study results and caveats: With two AZD1222 doses given, Spike-specific TCR breadth and depth both rose.

As for this clone: What it binds is not known.

Profiling relied on immunoSEQ multiplex PCR, and the TCRdb table lists in-frame clones only, not all of them. This table holds 120,000 to 150,000 clones, nearly 90% found once. CDR3 size: 14 residues. Germline CDR1 and CDR2: KGHSH and LQKENI. The V end was cut by 5 bases, the J end by 4 bases, with 14 bases between. The V call is TRBV18, the J call TRBJ1-2; a weak D match, TRBD1 (5 bases). The origin of this receptor is an adult who received the MenACWY meningococcal vaccine as a control. The source material was peripheral blood, sampled 28 days after the second dose of the MenACWY control vaccine. CDR3 sequence reads: CASSERGLIYGYTF. The CDR3 nucleotides read TGTGCCAGCTCAGAACGGGGCCTAATCTATGGCTACACCTTC.